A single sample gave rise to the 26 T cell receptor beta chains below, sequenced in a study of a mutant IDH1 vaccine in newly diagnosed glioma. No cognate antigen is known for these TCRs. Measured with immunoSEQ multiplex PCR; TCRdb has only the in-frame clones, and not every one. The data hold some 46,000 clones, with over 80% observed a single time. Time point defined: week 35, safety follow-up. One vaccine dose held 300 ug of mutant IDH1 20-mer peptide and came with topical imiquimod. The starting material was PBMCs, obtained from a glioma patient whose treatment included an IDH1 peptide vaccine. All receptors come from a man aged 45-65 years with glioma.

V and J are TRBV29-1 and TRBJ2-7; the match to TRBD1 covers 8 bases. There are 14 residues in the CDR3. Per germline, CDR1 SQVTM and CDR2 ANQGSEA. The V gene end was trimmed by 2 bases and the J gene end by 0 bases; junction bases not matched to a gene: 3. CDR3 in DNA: TGCAGCGTTGAATGGACAGGGAACTCCTACGAGCAGTACTTC. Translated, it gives CSVEWTGNSYEQYF.

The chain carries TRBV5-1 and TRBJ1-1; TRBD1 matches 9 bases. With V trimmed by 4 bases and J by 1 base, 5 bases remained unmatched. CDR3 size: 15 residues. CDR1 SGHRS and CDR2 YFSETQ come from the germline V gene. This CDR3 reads CASSQGQGKNTEAFF. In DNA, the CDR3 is TGCGCCAGCAGCCAAGGACAGGGGAAGAACACTGAAGCTTTCTTT.

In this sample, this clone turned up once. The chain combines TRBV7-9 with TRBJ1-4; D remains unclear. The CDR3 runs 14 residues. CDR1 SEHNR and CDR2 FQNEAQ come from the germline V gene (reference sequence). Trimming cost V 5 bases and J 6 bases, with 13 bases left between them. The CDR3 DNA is TGTGCCAGCAGCCCCCCCCGGCGGCATGAAAAACTGTTTTTT. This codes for CASSPPRRHEKLFF.

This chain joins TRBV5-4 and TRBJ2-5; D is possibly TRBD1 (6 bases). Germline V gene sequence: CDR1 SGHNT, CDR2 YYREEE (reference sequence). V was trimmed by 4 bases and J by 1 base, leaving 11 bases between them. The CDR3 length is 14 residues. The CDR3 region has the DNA TGTGCCAGCAGCCCACTAGGGGGCCAAGAGACCCAGTACTTC. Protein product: CASSPLGGQETQYF.

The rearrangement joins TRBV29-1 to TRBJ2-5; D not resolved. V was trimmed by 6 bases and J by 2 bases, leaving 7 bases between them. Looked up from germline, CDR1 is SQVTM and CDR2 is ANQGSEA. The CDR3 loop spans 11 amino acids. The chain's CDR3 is CSVREQETQYF. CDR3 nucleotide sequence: TGCAGCGTAAGAGAACAAGAGACCCAGTACTTC.

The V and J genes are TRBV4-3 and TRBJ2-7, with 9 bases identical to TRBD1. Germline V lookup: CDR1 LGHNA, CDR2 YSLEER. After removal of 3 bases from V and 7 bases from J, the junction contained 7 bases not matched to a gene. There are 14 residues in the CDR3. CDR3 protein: CASSHVDRGREQYF. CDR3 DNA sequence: TGCGCCAGCAGCCACGTGGACAGGGGTCGTGAGCAGTACTTC.

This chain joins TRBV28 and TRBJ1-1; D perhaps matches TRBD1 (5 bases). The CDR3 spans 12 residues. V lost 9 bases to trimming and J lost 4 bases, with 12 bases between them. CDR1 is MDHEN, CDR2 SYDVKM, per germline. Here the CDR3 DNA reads TGTGCCAGTGGGGTGGGGGGCACTGAAGCTTTCTTT. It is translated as CASGVGGTEAFF.

Written as DNA, the CDR3 is TGTGCCAGCGGCGAGACAGATACGCAGTATTTT. Translating it yields CASGETDTQYF. The chain couples TRBV27 to TRBJ2-3; D unresolved. Germline loops: CDR1 MNHEY, CDR2 SMNVEV (reference sequence). CDR3 size: 11 residues. V was trimmed by 8 bases and J by 3 bases, leaving 6 bases between them.

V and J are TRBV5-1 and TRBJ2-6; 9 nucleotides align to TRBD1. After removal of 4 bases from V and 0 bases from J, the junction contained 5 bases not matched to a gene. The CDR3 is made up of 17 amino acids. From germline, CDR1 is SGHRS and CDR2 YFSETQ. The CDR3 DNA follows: TGCGCCAGCAGCCAAGGACAGGGGCACTCTGGGGCCAACGTCCTGACTTTC. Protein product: CASSQGQGHSGANVLTF.

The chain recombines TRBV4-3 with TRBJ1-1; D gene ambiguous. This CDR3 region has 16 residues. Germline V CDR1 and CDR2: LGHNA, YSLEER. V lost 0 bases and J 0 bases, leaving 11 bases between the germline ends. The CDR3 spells CASSQESTVMNTEAFF. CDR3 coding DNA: TGCGCCAGCAGCCAAGAGAGTACGGTAATGAACACTGAAGCTTTCTTT.

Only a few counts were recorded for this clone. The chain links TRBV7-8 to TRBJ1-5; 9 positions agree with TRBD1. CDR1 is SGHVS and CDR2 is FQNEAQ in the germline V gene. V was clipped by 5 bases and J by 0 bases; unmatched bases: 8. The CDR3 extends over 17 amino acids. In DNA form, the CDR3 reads TGTGCCAGCAGCCCGGACAGGGGTGGGTATAGCAATCAGCCCCAGCATTTT. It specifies CASSPDRGGYSNQPQHF. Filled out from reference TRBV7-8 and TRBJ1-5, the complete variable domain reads GAGVSQSPRYKVAKRGQDVALRCDPISGHVSLFWYQQALGQGPEFLTYFQNEAQLDKSGLPSDRFFAERPEGSVSTLKIQRTQQEDSAVYLCASSPDRGGYSNQPQHFGDGTRLSIL.

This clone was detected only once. The CDR3 DNA reads TGTGCCAGCAGTTTATATCTGGGTTATGAGTCCAAAAACATTCAGTACTTC. Translated, it gives CASSLYLGYESKNIQYF. The chain carries TRBV27 and TRBJ2-4, with unresolved D. The CDR3 contains 17 residues. The ends were cut back, 1 base at V and 2 bases at J, with 15 bases in the middle. The germline V gene encodes CDR1 MNHEY and CDR2 SMNVEV (reference sequence).

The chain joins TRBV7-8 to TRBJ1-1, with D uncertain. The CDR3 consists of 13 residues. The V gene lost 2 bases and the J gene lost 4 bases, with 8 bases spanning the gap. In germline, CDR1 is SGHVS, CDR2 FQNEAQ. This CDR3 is CASSLSVGTEAFF. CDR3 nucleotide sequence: TGTGCCAGCAGCTTATCGGTGGGCACTGAAGCTTTCTTT.

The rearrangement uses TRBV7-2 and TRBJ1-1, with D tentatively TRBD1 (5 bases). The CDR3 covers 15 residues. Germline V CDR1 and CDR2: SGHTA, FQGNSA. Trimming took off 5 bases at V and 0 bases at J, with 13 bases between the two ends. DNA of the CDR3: TGTGCCAGCAGCGAAATGGGGCTCTTGAACACTGAAGCTTTCTTT. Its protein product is CASSEMGLLNTEAFF.

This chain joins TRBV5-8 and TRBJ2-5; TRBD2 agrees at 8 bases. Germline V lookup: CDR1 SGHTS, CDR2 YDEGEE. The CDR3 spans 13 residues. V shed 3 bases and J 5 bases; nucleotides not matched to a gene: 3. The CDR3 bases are TGTGCCAGCAGCTGGGCGGGAGGCGAGACCCAGTACTTC. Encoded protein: CASSWAGGETQYF.

CDR3 sequence reads: CASSQAGQGVTDTQYF. DNA for the CDR3: TGCGCCAGCAGCCAAGCGGGACAGGGGGTCACAGATACGCAGTATTTT. The chain carries TRBV4-3 and TRBJ2-3; TRBD1 agrees at 11 bases. The CDR3 runs to 16 residues. The V and J ends lost 1 base and 2 bases, in that order; junction bases with no gene match: 2. Germline V gene sequence: CDR1 LGHNA, CDR2 YSLEER.

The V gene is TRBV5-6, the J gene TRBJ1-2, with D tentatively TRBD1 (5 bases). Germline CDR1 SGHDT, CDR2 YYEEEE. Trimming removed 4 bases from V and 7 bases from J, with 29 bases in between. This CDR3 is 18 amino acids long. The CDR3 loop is CASSGTGARDSLDGGYTF. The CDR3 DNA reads TGTGCCAGCAGCGGCACCGGGGCCCGGGACTCACTGGATGGTGGCTACACCTTC.

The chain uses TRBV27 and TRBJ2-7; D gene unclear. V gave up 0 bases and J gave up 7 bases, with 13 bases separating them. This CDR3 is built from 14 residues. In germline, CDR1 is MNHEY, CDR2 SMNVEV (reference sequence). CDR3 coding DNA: TGTGCCAGCAGTTTATCATCCCCGCCTGGGGAGCAGTACTTC. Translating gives CASSLSSPPGEQYF.

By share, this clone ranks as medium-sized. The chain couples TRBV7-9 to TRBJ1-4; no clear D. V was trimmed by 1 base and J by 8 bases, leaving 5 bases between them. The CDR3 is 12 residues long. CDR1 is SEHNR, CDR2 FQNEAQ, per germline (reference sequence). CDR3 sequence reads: CASSLGAEKLFF. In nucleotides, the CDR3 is TGTGCCAGCAGCTTAGGAGCAGAAAAACTGTTTTTT.

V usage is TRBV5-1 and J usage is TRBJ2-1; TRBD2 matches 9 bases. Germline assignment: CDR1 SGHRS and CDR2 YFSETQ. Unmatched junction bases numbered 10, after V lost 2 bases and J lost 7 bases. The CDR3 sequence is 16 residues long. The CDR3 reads CASSLAAGGLDNEQFF. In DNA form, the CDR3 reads TGCGCCAGCAGCTTAGCTGCGGGGGGGCTTGATAATGAGCAGTTCTTC.

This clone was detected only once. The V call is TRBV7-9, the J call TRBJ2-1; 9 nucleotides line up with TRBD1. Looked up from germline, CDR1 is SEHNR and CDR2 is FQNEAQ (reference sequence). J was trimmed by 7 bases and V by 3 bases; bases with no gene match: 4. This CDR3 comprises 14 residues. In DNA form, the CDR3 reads TGTGCCAGCAGCTTCCCTGGACAGGGGAATGAGCAGTTCTTC. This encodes CASSFPGQGNEQFF.

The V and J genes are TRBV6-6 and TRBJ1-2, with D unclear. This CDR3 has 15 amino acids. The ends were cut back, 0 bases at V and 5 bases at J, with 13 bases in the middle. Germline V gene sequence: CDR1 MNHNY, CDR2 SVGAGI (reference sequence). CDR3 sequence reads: CASSYSNEGWYGYTF. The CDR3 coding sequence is TGTGCCAGCAGTTACTCCAACGAGGGATGGTATGGCTACACCTTC.

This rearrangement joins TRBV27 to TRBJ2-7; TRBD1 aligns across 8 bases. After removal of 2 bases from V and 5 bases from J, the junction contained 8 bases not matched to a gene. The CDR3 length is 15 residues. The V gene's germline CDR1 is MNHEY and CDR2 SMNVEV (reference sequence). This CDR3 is CASSLTAPTGDEQYF. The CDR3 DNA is TGTGCCAGCAGTTTAACGGCCCCGACAGGGGACGAGCAGTACTTC.

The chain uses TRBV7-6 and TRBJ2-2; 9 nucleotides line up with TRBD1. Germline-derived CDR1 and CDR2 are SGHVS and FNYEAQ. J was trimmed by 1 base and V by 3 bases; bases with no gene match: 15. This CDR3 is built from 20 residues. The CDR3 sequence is CASSLQPGQGRTENTGELFF. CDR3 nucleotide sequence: TGTGCCAGCAGCTTGCAACCGGGACAGGGCCGAACCGAGAACACCGGGGAGCTGTTTTTT.

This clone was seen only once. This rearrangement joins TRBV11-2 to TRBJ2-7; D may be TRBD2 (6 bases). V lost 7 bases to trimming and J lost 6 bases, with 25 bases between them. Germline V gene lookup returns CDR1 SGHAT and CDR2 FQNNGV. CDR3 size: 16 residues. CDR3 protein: CASNLPGARRGREQYF. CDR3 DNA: TGTGCCAGCAACCTCCCCGGGGCCAGGAGGGGTCGCGAGCAGTACTTC.

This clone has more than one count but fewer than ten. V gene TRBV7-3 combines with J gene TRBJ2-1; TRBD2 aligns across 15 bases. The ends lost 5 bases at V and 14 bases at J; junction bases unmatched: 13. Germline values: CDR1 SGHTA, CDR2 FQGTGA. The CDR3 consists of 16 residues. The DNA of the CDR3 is TGTGCCAGCAGCGTTACAGGGGGACTAGCGGGAGGACCGAAGTTCTTC. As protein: CASSVTGGLAGGPKFF.